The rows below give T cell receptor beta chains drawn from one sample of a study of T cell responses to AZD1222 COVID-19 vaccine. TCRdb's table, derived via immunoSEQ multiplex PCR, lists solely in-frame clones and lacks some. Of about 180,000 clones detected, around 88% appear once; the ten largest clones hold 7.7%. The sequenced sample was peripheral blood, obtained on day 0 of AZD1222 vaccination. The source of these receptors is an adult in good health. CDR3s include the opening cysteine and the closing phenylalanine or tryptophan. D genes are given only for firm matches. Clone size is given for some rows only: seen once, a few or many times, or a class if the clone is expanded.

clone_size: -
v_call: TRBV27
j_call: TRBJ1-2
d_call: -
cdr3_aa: CATALGGPGYGYTF
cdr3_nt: TGTGCCACCGCTCTAGGGGGACCGGGCTATGGCTACACCTTC

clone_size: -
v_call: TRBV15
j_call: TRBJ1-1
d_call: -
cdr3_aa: CATSRGGSWDTEAFF
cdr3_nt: TGTGCCACCAGCAGAGGAGGATCGTGGGACACTGAAGCTTTCTTT

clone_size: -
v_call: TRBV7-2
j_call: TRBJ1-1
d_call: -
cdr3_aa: CASSFLGRNTEAFF
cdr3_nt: TGTGCCAGCAGCTTCCTGGGGAGGAACACTGAAGCTTTCTTT

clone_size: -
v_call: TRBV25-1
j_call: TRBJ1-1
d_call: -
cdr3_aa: CASTGGLNTEAFF
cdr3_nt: TGTGCCAGCACGGGGGGACTGAACACTGAAGCTTTCTTT

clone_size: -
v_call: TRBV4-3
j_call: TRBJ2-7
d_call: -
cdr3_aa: CASSQEGRSYEQYF
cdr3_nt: TGCGCCAGCAGCCAAGAAGGCAGGTCCTACGAGCAGTACTTC

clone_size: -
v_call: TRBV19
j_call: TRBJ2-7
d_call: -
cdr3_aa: CASSTPGPNSYEQYF
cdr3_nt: TGTGCCAGTAGTACACCGGGGCCAAACTCCTACGAGCAGTACTTC

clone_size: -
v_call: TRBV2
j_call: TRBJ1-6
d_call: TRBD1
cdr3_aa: CASRGTGIGSPLHF
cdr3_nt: TGTGCCAGCAGGGGGACAGGGATTGGTTCACCCCTCCACTTT

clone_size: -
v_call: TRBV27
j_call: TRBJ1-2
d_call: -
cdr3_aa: CASSLRRENYGYTF
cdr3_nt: TGTGCCAGCAGTCTCCGCCGGGAGAACTATGGCTACACCTTC

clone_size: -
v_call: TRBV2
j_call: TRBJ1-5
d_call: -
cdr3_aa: CASSRDTSNQPQHF
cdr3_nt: TGTGCCAGCAGCCGAGACACCAGCAATCAGCCCCAGCATTTT

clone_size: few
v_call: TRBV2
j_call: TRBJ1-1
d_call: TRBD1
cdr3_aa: CASTKDRAANTEAFF
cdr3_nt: TGTGCCAGCACCAAAGACAGGGCGGCGAACACTGAAGCTTTCTTT

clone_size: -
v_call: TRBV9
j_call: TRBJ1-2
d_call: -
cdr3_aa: CASSVPLSGNYGYTF
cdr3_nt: TGTGCCAGCAGCGTACCGCTTTCAGGGAACTATGGCTACACCTTC

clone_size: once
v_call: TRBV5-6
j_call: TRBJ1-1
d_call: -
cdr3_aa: CASSLAGIMNTEAFF
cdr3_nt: TGTGCCAGCAGCTTGGCTGGGATCATGAACACTGAAGCTTTCTTT

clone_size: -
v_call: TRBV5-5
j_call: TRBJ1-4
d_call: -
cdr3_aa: CASSQENEKLFF
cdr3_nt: TGTGCCAGCAGCCAAGAGAATGAAAAACTGTTTTTT

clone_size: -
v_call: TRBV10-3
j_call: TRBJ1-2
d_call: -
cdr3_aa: CAINPGQNYGYTF
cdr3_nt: TGTGCCATCAACCCCGGACAGAACTATGGCTACACCTTC

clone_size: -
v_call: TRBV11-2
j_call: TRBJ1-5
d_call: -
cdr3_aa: CASSLGCRRHQPQHF
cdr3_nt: TGTGCCAGCAGCTTAGGTTGCAGGCGGCATCAGCCCCAGCATTTT

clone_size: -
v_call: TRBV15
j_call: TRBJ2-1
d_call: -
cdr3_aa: CATSRGRQDEQFF
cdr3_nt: TGTGCCACCAGCAGGGGCAGACAGGATGAGCAGTTCTTC

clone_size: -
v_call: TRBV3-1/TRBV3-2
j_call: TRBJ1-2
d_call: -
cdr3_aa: CASSQGTALGGYTF
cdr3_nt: TGTGCCAGCAGCCAAGGGACCGCTTTGGGGGGCTACACCTTC

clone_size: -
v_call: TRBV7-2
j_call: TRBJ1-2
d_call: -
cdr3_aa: CASSLLEGYSGYTF
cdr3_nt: TGTGCCAGCAGCTTACTGGAGGGTTATAGCGGCTACACCTTC

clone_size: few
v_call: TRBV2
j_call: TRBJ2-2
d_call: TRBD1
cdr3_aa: CASSETGVDTGELFF
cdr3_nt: TGTGCCAGCAGTGAGACAGGGGTAGACACCGGGGAGCTGTTTTTT

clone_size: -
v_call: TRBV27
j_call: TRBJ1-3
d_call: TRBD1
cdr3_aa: CASSNTPTGMGNTIYF
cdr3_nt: TGTGCCAGCAGCAACACCCCGACAGGGATGGGAAACACCATATATTTT

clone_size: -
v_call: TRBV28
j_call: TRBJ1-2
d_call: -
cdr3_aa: CASTLLGQNYGYTF
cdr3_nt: TGTGCCAGCACCCTCCTAGGACAGAACTATGGCTACACCTTC

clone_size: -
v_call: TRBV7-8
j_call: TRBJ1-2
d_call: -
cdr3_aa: CASSLLPVNYGYTF
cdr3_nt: TGTGCCAGCAGCTTACTACCAGTTAACTATGGCTACACCTTC

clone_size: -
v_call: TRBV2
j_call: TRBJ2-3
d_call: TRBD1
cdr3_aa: CATRTGDAGTDTQYF
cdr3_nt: TGTGCCACCCGGACAGGGGACGCGGGCACAGATACGCAGTATTTT

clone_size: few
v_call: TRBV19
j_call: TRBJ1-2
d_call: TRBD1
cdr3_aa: CASSRQGSYGYTF
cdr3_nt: TGTGCCAGTAGTAGACAGGGAAGCTATGGCTACACCTTC

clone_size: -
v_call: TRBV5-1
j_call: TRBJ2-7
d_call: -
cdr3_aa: CASSLLYSSHEQYF
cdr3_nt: TGCGCCAGCAGCTTACTATACTCAAGCCACGAGCAGTACTTC

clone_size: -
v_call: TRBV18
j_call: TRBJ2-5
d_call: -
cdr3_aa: CASSRGGQETQYF
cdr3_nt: TGTGCCAGCTCAAGGGGCGGCCAAGAGACCCAGTACTTC

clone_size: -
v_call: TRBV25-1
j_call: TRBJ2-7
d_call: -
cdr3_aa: CASSGAGPLYEQYF
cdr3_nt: TGTGCCAGCAGTGGGGCAGGCCCCCTGTACGAGCAGTACTTC

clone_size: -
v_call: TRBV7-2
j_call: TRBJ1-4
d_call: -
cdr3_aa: CASSLGPNNEKLFF
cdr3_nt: TGTGCCAGCAGCCTAGGGCCGAATAATGAAAAACTGTTTTTT

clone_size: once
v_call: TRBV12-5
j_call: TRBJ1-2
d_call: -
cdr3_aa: CASGLLTAYGYTF
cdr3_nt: TGTGCTAGTGGTCTATTGACAGCTTATGGCTACACCTTC

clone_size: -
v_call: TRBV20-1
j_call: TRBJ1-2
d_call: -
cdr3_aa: CSARVPNGYTF
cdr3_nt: TGCAGTGCTAGAGTTCCCAATGGCTACACCTTC

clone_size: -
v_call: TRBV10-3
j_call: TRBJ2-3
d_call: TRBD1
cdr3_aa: CATETGGTDTQYF
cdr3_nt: TGTGCCACCGAGACAGGGGGCACAGATACGCAGTATTTT

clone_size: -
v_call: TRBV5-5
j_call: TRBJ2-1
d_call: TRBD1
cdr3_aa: CASSDRDSNYNEQFF
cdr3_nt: TGTGCCAGCAGCGACCGGGACAGTAACTACAATGAGCAGTTCTTC

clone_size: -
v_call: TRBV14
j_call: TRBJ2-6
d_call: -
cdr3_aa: CASSQYSGANVLTF
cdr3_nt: TGTGCCAGCAGCCAATACTCTGGGGCCAACGTCCTGACTTTC

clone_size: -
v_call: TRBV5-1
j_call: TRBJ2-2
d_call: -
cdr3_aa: CASSLDTGELFF
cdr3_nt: TGCGCCAGCAGCTTAGACACCGGGGAGCTGTTTTTT

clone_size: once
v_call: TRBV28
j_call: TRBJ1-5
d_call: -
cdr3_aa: CASSPGGHGSNQPQHF
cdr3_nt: TGTGCCAGCAGTCCTGGGGGACACGGTAGCAATCAGCCCCAGCATTTT

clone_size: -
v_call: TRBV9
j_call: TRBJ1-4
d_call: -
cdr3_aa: CASSLKTGSSNEKLFF
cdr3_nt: TGTGCCAGCAGCCTAAAAACAGGGAGTAGCAATGAAAAACTGTTTTTT

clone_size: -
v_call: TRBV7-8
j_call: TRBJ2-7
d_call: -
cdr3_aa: CASSPSGGAFYEQYF
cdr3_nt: TGTGCCAGCAGCCCTTCAGGGGGGGCTTTCTACGAGCAGTACTTC

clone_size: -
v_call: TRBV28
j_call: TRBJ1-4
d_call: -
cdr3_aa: CASSPSDKTNEKLFF
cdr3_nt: TGTGCCAGCAGTCCGTCGGACAAAACTAATGAAAAACTGTTTTTT

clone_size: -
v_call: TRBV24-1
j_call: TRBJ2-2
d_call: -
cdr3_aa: CATRAANTGELFF
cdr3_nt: TGTGCCACCAGGGCGGCTAACACCGGGGAGCTGTTTTTT

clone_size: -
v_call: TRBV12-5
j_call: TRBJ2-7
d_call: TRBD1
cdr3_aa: CASGESGTGGYEQYF
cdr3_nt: TGTGCTAGTGGTGAATCCGGGACAGGGGGCTACGAGCAGTACTTC

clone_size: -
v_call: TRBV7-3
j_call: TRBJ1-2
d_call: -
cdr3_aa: CASSPFGDYGYTF
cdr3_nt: TGTGCCAGCAGCCCGTTTGGGGACTATGGCTACACCTTC

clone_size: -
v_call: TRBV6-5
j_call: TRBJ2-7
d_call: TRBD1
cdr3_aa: CASRPPPGQIPEQYF
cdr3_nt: TGTGCCAGTCGACCGCCTCCGGGACAGATTCCCGAGCAGTACTTC

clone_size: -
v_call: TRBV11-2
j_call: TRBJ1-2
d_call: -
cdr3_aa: CASSPLRANYGYTF
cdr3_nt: TGTGCCAGCAGCCCCCTGCGAGCTAACTATGGCTACACCTTC

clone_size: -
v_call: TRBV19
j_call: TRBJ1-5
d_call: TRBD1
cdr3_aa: CASSITGTGYGNQPQHF
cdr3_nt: TGTGCCAGTAGTATAACCGGGACAGGGTATGGCAATCAGCCCCAGCATTTT

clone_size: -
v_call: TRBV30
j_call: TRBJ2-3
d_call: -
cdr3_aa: CAWTPLGVGTQYF
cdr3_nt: TGTGCCTGGACCCCCCTTGGAGTAGGTACGCAGTATTTT

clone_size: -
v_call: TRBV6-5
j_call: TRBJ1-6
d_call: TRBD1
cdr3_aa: CASSTTGVEDSPLHF
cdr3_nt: TGTGCCAGCAGTACCACAGGGGTCGAGGATTCACCCCTCCACTTT

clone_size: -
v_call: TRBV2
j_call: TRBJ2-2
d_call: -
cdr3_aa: CASRGSGYTGELFF
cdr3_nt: TGTGCCAGCAGGGGTAGCGGATACACCGGGGAGCTGTTTTTT